This TCR beta chain was profiled in a study of quantifying T cell responses using KT2 cells. On the study more broadly: Reverse transcription used primers in the TCR alpha and beta constant regions. Under optimum conditions, T4 ligation efficiency was estimated at more than 9.5%. The second PCR ran as a qPCR until a predetermined fluorescence threshold was reached.

A single-stranded UMI oligo with SP2 sequence was ligated to cDNA 3' ends. The first PCR ran 4 to 5 cycles with an equimolar RC1.1 and RC1.2 beta primer mix. TCRdb fed the UMI-ligation and nested PCR reads into MiXCR, producing one record per CDR3 protein. Found here are tens of thousands of distinct CDR3 sequences, approximately 10% of them singletons; the top ten hold roughly a tenth. The germline V gene encodes CDR1 SQVTM and CDR2 ANQGSEA. The CDR3 contains 18 residues. The V segment lost 3 bases and the J segment 3 bases; nucleotides outside the gene matches: 14. The clonotype originates from a human donor. The rearrangement links TRBV29-1 to TRBJ2-1; 10 bases match TRBD2. The sample was PBMCs spiked with cells of the T cell clone KT2. The CDR3 loop is CSVDNAGWTSGFYNEQFF. CDR3 DNA sequence: TGCAGCGTTGATAACGCGGGTTGGACTAGCGGATTCTACAATGAGCAGTTCTTC.